The source of this TCR beta chain is a study of cytomegalovirus exposure and HLA in healthy donors. Study-level findings and limits: Later on, an analysis tied around 17,000 TCR beta sequences to HLA alleles at 0.05 false discovery rate. DRB1 had the most TCR associations and HLA-C the fewest, a later analysis found, with rates varying by HLA locus. Most of the TCR beta V segments (in an earlier analysis) were productive either about 87% or about 30% of the time.

It was with 60 Vbeta and 13 Jbeta primers that the PCR ran. Produced via immunoSEQ multiplex PCR; TCRdb's table is partial and in-frame only. The table lists 150,000 or so clones, approximately 69% of them singletons. This CDR3 region has 14 residues. Germline V gene lookup returns CDR1 SGHRS and CDR2 YFSETQ. Trimming removed 0 bases at V and 0 bases at J, with 6 bases between. Comments on this clone: Its antigen is undetermined.

The sequence came from a man aged 25-45 years in good health and CMV-seronegative. Sequencing was done on a sample of PBMCs. The rearrangement joins TRBV5-1 to TRBJ1-2; D unresolved. CDR3 loop: CASSLDTANYGYTF. The CDR3 region has the DNA TGCGCCAGCAGCTTGGATACGGCTAACTATGGCTACACCTTC.